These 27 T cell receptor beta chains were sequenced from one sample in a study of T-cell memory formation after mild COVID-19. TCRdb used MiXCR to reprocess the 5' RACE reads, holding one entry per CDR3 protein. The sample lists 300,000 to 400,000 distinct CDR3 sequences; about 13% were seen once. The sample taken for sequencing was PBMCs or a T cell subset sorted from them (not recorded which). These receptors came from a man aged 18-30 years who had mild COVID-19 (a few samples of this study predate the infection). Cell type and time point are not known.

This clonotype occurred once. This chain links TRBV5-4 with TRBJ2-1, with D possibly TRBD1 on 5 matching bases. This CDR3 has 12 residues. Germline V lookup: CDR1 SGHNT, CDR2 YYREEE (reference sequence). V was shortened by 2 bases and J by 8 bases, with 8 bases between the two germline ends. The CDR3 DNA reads TGTGCCAGCAGCTTAAGGGGCCATGAGCAGTTCTTC. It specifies CASSLRGHEQFF.

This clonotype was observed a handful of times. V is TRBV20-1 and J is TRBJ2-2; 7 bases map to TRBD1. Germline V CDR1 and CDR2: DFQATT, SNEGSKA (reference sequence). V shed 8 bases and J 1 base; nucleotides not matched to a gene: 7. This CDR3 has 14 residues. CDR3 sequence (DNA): TGCAGTTCAACCCGGGACAGGAACACCGGGGAGCTGTTTTTT. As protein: CSSTRDRNTGELFF.

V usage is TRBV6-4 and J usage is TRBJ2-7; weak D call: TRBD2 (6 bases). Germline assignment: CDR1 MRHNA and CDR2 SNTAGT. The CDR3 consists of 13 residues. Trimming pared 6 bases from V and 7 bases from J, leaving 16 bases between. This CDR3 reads CASSVTGEWEQYV. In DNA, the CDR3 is TGTGCCAGCAGCGTCACGGGGGAGTGGGAGCAGTACGTC.

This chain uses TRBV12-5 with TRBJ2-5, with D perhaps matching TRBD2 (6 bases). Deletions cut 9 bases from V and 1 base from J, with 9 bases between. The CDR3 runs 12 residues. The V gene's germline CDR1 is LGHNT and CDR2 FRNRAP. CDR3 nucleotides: TGTGCTAGCCGGGGGTCCCAAGAGACCCAGTACTTC. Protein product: CASRGSQETQYF. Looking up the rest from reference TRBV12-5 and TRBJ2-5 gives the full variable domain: DARVTQTPRHKVTEMGQEVTMRCQPILGHNTVFWYRQTMMQGLELLAYFRNRAPLDDSGMPKDRFSAEMPDATLATLKIQPSEPRDSAVYFCASRGSQETQYFGPGTRLLVL.

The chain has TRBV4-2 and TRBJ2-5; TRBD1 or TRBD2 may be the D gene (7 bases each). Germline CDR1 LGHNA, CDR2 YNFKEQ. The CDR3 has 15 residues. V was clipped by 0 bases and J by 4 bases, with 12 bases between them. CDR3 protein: CASSQETGRGETQYF. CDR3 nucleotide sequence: TGTGCCAGCAGCCAAGAGACAGGGAGGGGAGAGACCCAGTACTTC.

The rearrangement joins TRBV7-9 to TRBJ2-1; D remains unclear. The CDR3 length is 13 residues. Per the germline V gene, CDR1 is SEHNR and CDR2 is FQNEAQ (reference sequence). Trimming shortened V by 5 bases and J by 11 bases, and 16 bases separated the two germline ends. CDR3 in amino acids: CASSATRPGKQFF. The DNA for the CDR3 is TGTGCCAGCAGCGCGACTCGCCCCGGTAAGCAGTTCTTC. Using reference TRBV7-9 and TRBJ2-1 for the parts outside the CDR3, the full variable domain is DTGVSQNPRHKITKRGQNVTFRCDPISEHNRLYWYRQTLGQGPEFLTYFQNEAQLEKSRLLSDRFSAERPKGSFSTLEIQRTEQGDSAMYLCASSATRPGKQFFGPGTRLTVL.

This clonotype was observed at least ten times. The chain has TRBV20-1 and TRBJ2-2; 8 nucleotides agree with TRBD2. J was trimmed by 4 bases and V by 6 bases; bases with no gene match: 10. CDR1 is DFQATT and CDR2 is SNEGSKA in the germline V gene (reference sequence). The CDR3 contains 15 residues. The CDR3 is CSAPKRGSATGELFF. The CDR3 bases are TGCAGTGCCCCTAAGCGGGGGTCGGCCACCGGGGAGCTGTTTTTT.

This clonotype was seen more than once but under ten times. The CDR3 region has the DNA TGTGCCAGCAGCCAGCGCAGGGGGCACGAGACCCAGTACTTC. Its translation: CASSQRRGHETQYF. The chain recombines TRBV14 with TRBJ2-5, with 8 nucleotides matching TRBD1. There are 14 residues in the CDR3. Looked up from germline, CDR1 is SGHDN and CDR2 is FVKESK. With V trimmed by 3 bases and J by 5 bases, 5 bases remained unmatched.

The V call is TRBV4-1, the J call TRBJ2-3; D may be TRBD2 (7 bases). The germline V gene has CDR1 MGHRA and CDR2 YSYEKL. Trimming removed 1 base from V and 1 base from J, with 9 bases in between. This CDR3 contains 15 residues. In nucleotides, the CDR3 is TGCGCCAGCAGCCAAGGGGGGGGGCGCACAGATACGCAGTATTTT. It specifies CASSQGGGRTDTQYF.

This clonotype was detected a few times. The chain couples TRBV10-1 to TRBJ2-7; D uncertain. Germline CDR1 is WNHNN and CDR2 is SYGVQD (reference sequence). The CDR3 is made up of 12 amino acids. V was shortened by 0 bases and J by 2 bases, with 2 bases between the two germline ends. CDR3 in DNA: TGCGCCAGCAGTGAGTCGCCCTACGAGCAGTACTTC. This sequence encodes CASSESPYEQYF.

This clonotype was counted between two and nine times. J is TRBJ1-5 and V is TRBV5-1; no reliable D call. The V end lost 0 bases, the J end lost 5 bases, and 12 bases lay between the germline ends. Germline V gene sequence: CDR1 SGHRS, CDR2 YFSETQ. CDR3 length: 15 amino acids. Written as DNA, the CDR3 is TGCGCCAGCAGCTTGGAGTCGGGTTCCTATCAGCCCCAGCATTTT. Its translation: CASSLESGSYQPQHF.

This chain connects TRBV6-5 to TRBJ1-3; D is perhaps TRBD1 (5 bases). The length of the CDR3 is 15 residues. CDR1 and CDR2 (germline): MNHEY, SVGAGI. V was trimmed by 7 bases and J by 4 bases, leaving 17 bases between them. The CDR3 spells CASTYRPGSGNTIYF. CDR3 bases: TGTGCCAGCACCTACAGGCCAGGTTCCGGAAACACCATATATTTT.

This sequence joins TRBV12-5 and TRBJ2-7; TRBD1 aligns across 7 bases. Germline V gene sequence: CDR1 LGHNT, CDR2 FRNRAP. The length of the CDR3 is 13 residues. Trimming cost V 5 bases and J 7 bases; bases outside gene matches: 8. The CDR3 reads CASGDTQGREQYF. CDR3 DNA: TGTGCTAGTGGTGATACACAGGGGAGAGAGCAGTACTTC.

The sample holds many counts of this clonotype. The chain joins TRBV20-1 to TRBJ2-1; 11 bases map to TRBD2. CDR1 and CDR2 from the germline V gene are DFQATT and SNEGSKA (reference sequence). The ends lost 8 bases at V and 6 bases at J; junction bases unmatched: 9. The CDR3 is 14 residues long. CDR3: CSTYNSGGANEQFF. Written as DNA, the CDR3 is TGCAGTACCTACAATAGCGGGGGGGCCAATGAGCAGTTCTTC.

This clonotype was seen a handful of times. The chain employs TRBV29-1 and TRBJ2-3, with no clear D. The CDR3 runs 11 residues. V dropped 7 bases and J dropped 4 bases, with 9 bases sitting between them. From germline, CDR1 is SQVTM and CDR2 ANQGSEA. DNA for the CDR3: TGCAGCGCTGCCTATTCAGATACGCAGTATTTT. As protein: CSAAYSDTQYF.

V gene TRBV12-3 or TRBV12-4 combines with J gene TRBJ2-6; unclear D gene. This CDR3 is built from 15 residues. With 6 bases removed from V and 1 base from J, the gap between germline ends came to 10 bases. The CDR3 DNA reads TGTGCCAGCAGGTCCCCTGGGTCTGGGGCCAACGTCCTGACTTTC. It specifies CASRSPGSGANVLTF.

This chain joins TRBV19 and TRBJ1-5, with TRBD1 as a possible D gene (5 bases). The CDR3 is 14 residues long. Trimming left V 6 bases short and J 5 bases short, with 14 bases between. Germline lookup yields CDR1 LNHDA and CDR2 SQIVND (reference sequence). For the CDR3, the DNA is TGTGCCAGTAGGACCAGGGAACCCCATCAGCCCCAGCATTTT. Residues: CASRTREPHQPQHF.

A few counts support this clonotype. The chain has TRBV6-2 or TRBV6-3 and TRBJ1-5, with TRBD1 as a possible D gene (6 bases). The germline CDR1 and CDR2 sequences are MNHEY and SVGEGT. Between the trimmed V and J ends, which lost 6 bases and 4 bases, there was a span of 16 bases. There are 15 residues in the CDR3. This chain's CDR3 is CASSPRGAPNQPQHF. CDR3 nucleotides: TGTGCCAGCAGCCCCCGGGGGGCGCCTAATCAGCCCCAGCATTTT.

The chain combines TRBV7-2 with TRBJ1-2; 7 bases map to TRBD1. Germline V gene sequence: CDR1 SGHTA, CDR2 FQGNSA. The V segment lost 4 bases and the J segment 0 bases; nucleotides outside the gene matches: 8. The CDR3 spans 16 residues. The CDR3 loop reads CASSYDHRGANYGYTF. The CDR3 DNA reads TGTGCCAGCAGCTATGACCACAGGGGAGCTAACTATGGCTACACCTTC.

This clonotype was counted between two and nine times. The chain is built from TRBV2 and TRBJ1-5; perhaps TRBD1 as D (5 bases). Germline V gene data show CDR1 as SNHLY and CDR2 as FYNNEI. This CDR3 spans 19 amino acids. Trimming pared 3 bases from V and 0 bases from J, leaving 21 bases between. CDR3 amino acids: CASSDSVETAFYSNQPQHF. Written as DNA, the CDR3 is TGTGCCAGCAGTGATTCGGTCGAGACAGCCTTTTATAGCAATCAGCCCCAGCATTTT.

In nucleotides, the CDR3 is TGTGCCAGCAGGTCGGGCTTGTCGGGGGATGAGCAGTTCTTC. Translated, it gives CASRSGLSGDEQFF. This sequence joins TRBV7-2 and TRBJ2-1; possibly TRBD2 for D (6 bases). The germline V gene encodes CDR1 SGHTA and CDR2 FQGNSA. V gave up 6 bases and J gave up 8 bases, with 17 bases separating them. This CDR3 contains 14 residues. Looking up the rest from reference TRBV7-2 and TRBJ2-1 gives the full variable domain: GAGVSQSPSNKVTEKGKDVELRCDPISGHTALYWYRQSLGQGLEFLIYFQGNSAPDKSGLPSDRFSAERTGGSVSTLTIQRTQQEDSAVYLCASRSGLSGDEQFFGPGTRLTVL.

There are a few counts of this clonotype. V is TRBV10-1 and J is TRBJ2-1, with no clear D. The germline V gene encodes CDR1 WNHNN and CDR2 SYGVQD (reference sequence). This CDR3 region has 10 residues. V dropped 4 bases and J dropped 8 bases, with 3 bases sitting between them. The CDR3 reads CASSVHEQFF. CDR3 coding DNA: TGCGCCAGCAGTGTCCATGAGCAGTTCTTC.

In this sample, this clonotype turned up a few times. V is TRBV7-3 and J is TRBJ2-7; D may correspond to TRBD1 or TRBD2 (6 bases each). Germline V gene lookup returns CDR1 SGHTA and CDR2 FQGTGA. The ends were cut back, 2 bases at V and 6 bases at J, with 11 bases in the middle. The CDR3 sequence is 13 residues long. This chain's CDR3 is CASSLAGQSEQYF. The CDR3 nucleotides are TGTGCCAGCAGCTTAGCGGGACAAAGCGAGCAGTACTTC.

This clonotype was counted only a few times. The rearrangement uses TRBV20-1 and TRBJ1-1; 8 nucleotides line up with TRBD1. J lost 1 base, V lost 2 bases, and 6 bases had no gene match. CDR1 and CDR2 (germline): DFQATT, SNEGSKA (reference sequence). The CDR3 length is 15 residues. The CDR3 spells CSARLVQGANTEAFF. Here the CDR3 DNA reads TGCAGTGCTAGACTAGTCCAGGGGGCGAACACTGAAGCTTTCTTT.

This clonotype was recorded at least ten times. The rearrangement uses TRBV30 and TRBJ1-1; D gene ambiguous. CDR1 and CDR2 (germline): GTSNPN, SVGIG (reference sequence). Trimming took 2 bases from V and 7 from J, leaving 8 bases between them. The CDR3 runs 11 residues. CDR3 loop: CAWSLQVEAFF. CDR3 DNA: TGTGCCTGGAGTCTGCAGGTTGAAGCTTTCTTT.

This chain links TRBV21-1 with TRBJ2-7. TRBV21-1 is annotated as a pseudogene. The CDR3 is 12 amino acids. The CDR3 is CASSKTGNQSYV. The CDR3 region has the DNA TGTGCCAGCAGCAAAACGGGGAATCAATCGTACGTC.

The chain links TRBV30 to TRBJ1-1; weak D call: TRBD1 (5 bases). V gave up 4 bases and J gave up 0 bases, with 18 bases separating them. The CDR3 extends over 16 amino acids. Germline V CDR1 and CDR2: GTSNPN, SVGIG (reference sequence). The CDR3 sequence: CAWIPGRAGVNTEAFF. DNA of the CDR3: TGTGCCTGGATCCCAGGGAGGGCTGGGGTGAACACTGAAGCTTTCTTT.